This T cell receptor (beta chain) was profiled in a study of cytomegalovirus exposure and HLA in healthy donors. Findings and limits, study-wide: Through in vitro validation, a few CMV-associated chains were shown to be specific for CMV antigens.

The assay was immunoSEQ multiplex PCR, and TCRdb's table has in-frame clones only and misses some. The profile shows some 240,000 clones, 87% of them singletons. Donors came from a validation cohort of over a hundred subjects, distinct from the first 666-subject cohort. This clone came up once. The antigen is unknown. CDR1 and CDR2 (germline): MGHRA, YSYEKL. The V gene lost 4 bases and the J gene lost 0 bases, with 6 bases spanning the gap. The CDR3 consists of 13 residues. This TCR came from a woman younger than 35 in good health and CMV-seropositive. The chain combines TRBV4-1 with TRBJ1-1; D ambiguous. Sequenced sample: PBMCs. The CDR3 protein is CASSRSMNTEAFF. CDR3 nucleotides: TGCGCCAGCAGCCGTAGTATGAACACTGAAGCTTTCTTT.